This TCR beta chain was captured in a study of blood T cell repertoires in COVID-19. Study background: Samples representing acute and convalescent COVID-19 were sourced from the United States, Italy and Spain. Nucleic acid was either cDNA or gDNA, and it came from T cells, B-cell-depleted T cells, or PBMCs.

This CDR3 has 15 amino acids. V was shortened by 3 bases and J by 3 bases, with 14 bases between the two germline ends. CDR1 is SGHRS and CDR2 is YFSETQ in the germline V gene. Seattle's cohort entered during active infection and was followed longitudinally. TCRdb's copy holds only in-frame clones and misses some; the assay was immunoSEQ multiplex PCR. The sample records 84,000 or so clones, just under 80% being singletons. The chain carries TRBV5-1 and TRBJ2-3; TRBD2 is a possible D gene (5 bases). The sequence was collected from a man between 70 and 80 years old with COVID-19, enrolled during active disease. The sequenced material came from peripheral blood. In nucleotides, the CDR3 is TGCGCCAGCAGCTCCGGGATAATAAGTACAGATACGCAGTATTTT. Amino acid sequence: CASSSGIISTDTQYF.